Below, one TCR beta chain is given with its context. The V end was cut by 7 bases, the J end by 7 bases, with 20 bases between. The CDR3 extends over 15 amino acids. Germline lookup yields CDR1 SNHLY and CDR2 FYNNEI. This specimen comes from a study of PD-L1 blockade in urothelial cancer. Libraries were prepared by immunoSEQ multiplex PCR; TCRdb keeps only in-frame clonotypes and omits some of them. The data show about 84,000 clones, 82% seen once. The clonotype was recovered from a man between 65 and 85 years old with urothelial cancer. Here the sequenced sample was PBMCs, taken around atezolizumab (anti-PD-L1) treatment. The rearrangement joins TRBV2 to TRBJ1-5, with D maybe TRBD1 (5 bases). CDR3 sequence: CASNPVRAAGQPQHF. The CDR3 nucleotides read TGTGCCAGCAATCCCGTCAGGGCCGCCGGACAGCCCCAGCATTTT.